Sequencing of this T cell receptor (beta chain) was carried out in a study of glioma-infiltrating T cells after dendritic cell vaccination. Regarding the study as a whole: TCR clonality showed no direct relationship with survival.

Repertoires were generated with immunoSEQ multiplex PCR, while TCRdb's copy carries only in-frame clones and drops some. Of some 10,000 clones in the sample, roughly four fifths are singletons; the top ten hold roughly 39%. Time point: after dendritic cell vaccination, including at tumor progression/relapse. Fresh-frozen tumor tissue and more than two years of survival data were available for all. No glioblastoma patient carried an isocitrate dehydrogenase mutation. Concerning this clone itself: Its matching antigen is unknown.

V was pared by 4 bases and J by 0 bases, with 17 bases between. CDR3 length equals 17 residues. Germline CDR1 LGHNA, CDR2 YNFKEQ. This clonotype was obtained from a human donor with glioblastoma. The sequencing here drew on blood, taken after dendritic cell vaccination. The chain uses TRBV4-2 and TRBJ2-3; D is perhaps TRBD2 (6 bases). In nucleotides, the CDR3 is TGTGCCAGCAGCCTAGGCCCGAGGGGAGGAAGCACAGATACGCAGTATTTT. Translating gives CASSLGPRGGSTDTQYF.